The T cell receptor beta chain described here comes from a study of blood T cell repertoires in COVID-19. Study in general: Collection of acute and convalescent COVID-19 samples took place in the United States, Italy and Spain. PBMCs, B-cell-depleted T cells, or T cells were the source of the cDNA or gDNA that made up the material.

As processed by the authors: Cell counts per sample came from amplifying reference gene primers. Profiled with immunoSEQ multiplex PCR; TCRdb holds only in-frame clones, not every one. V and J calls and clone size follow that table, whereas D and trimming were derived from the DNA. Of about 200,000 clones in the sample, around four fifths are singletons; the top ten hold roughly 8.2%. CDR1 and CDR2 (germline): LGHDT, YNNKEL (reference sequence). The CDR3 runs to 13 residues. Trimming cost V 5 bases and J 8 bases; bases outside gene matches: 6. V gene TRBV3-1 (or the pseudogene TRBV3-2) combines with J gene TRBJ1-2; the match to TRBD1 covers 9 bases. The TCR comes from a woman of 80 years or more with COVID-19, enrolled during active disease. Sequencing was done on a sample of peripheral blood. The CDR3 sequence: CASSLQGAEGYTF. The DNA for the CDR3 is TGTGCCAGCAGCTTACAGGGGGCGGAAGGCTACACCTTC.